This T cell receptor (beta chain) was recovered during a study of T cell changes during pregnancy in multiple sclerosis. The table came from immunoSEQ multiplex PCR; TCRdb's copy has only in-frame clones and leaves some out. The repertoire has 48,000 or so clones, 90% to 95% of them found once; the top ten carry approximately 0.49%. The CDR3 totals 15 residues. V was pared by 2 bases and J by 4 bases, with 5 bases of the junction left unmatched. The V gene's germline CDR1 is SGHTS and CDR2 YDEGEE. This chain joins TRBV5-8 and TRBJ2-3; TRBD1 aligns across 9 bases. Sequencing was performed on CD4+ T cells from peripheral blood mononuclear cells, taken in the first trimester of pregnancy. The receptor's source is a female donor with multiple sclerosis, enrolled in a pregnancy study. Here the CDR3 reads CASSLQGARADTQYF. The CDR3 coding sequence is TGTGCCAGCAGCTTACAGGGGGCTAGGGCAGATACGCAGTATTTT.